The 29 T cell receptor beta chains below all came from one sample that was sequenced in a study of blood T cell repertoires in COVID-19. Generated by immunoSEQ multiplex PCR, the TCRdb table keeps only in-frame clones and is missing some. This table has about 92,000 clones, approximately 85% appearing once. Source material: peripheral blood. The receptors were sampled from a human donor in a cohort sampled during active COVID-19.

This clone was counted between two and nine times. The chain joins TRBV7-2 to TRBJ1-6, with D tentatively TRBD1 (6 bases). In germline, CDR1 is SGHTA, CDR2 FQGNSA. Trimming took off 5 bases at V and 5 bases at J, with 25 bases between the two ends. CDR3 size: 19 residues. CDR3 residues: CASSKAAGVLRRDNSPLHF. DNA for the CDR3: TGTGCCAGCAGCAAAGCGGCAGGGGTACTCAGACGGGATAATTCACCCCTCCACTTT.

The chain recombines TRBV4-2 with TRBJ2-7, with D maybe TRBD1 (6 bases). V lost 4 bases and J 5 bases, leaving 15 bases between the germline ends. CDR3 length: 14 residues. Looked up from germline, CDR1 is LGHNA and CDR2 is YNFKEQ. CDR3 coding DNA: TGTGCCAGCAGCCTTTCAGGGGAAGTGAACGAGCAGTACTTC. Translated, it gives CASSLSGEVNEQYF.

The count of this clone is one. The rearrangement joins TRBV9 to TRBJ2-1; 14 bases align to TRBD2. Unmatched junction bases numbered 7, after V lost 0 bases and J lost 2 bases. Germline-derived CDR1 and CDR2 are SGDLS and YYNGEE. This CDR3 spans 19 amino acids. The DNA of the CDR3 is TGTGCCAGCAGCGTAGGAGGACTAGCGGGAGGTCTAACCTACAATGAGCAGTTCTTC. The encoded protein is CASSVGGLAGGLTYNEQFF.

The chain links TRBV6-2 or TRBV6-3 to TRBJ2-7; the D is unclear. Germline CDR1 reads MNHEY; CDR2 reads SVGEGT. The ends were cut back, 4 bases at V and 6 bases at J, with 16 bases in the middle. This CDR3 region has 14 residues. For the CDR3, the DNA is TGTGCCAGCAGTTTGGCTCCCGCCCCACGCGAGCAGTACTTC. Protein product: CASSLAPAPREQYF.

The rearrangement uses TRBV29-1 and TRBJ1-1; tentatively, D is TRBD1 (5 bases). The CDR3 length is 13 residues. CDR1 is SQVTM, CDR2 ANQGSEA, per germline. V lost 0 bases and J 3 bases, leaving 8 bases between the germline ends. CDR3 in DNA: TGCAGCGTTGAAGAGGGGGGGTACACTGAAGCTTTCTTT. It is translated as CSVEEGGYTEAFF. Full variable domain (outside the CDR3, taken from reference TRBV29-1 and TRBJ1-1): SAVISQKPSRDICQRGTSLTIQCQVDSQVTMMFWYRQQPGQSLTLIATANQGSEATYESGFVIDKFPISRPNLTFSTLTVSNMSPEDSSIYLCSVEEGGYTEAFFGQGTRLTVV.

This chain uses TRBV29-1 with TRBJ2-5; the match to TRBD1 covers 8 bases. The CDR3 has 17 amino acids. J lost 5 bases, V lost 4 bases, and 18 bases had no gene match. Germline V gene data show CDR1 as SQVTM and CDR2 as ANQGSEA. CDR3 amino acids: CSVVGTLMAGGRETQYF. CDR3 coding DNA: TGCAGCGTTGTGGGGACTTTGATGGCAGGGGGCCGGGAGACCCAGTACTTC.

CDR3 in DNA: TGTGCCAGCACGTTGGTAGCCTCCTCTGGAAACACCATATATTTT. It is translated as CASTLVASSGNTIYF. The chain has TRBV6-5 and TRBJ1-3; no reliable D call. Germline lookup yields CDR1 MNHEY and CDR2 SVGAGI. This CDR3 has 15 amino acids. The ends were cut back, 7 bases at V and 0 bases at J, with 13 bases in the middle.

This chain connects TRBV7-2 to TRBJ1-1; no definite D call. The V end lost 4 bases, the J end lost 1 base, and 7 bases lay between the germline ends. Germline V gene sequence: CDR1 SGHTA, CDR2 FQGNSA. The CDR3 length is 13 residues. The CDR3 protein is CASSWAKNTEAFF. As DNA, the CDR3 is TGTGCCAGCAGCTGGGCAAAGAACACTGAAGCTTTCTTT.

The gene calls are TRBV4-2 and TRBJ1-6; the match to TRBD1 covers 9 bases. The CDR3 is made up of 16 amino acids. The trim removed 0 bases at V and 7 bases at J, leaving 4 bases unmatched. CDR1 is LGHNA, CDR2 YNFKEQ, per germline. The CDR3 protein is CASSQDPGTGNSPLHF. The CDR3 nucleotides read TGTGCCAGCAGCCAAGATCCTGGGACAGGGAATTCACCCCTCCACTTT.

The CDR3 sequence is CASSLEWTLHSYEQYF. CDR3 DNA: TGTGCCAGCAGCTTGGAGTGGACACTACACTCCTACGAGCAGTACTTC. V usage is TRBV7-9 and J usage is TRBJ2-7, with D possibly matching TRBD1 (5 bases). CDR1 and CDR2 (germline): SEHNR, FQNEAQ (reference sequence). The CDR3 extends over 16 amino acids. Trimming removed 3 bases from V and 0 bases from J, with 15 bases in between.

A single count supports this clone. CDR3 amino acids: CASSQEGDSVRRNTEAFF. DNA for the CDR3: TGCGCCAGCAGCCAAGAAGGGGACTCCGTGAGGCGAAACACTGAAGCTTTCTTT. The chain carries TRBV4-1 and TRBJ1-1; possibly TRBD1 for D (5 bases). V was clipped by 0 bases and J by 2 bases, with 19 bases between them. The CDR3 length is 18 residues. The germline gives CDR1 MGHRA, CDR2 YSYEKL.

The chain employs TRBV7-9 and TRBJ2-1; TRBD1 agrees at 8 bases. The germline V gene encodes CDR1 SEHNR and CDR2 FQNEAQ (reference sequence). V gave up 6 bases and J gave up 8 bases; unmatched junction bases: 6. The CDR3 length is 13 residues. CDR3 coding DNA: TGTGCCAGCAGGGCAGGGGGCGGGTATGAGCAGTTCTTC. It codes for CASRAGGGYEQFF.

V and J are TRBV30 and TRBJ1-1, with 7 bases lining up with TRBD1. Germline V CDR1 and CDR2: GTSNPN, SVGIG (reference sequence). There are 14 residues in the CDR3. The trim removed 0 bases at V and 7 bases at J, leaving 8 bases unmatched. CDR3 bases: TGTGCCTGGAGTGTAAAAGGGGGCAGTAATGAAGCTTTCTTT. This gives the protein CAWSVKGGSNEAFF.

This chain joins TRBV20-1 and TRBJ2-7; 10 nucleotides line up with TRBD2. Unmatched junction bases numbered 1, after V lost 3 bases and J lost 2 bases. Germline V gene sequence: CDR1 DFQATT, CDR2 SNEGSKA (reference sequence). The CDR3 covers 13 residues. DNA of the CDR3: TGCAGTGCTAGTGGACTAGCGGCCTACGAGCAGTACTTC. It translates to CSASGLAAYEQYF.

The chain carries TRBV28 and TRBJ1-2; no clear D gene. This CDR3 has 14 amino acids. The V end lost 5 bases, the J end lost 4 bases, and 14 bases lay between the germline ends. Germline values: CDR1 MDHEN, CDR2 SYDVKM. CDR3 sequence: CASSLTQSSYGYTF. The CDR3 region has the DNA TGTGCCAGCAGTCTCACCCAGTCCAGCTATGGCTACACCTTC.

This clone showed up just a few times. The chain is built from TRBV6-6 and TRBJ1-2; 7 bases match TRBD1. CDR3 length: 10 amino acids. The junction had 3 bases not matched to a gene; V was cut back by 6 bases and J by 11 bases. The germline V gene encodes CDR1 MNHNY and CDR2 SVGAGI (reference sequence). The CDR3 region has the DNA TGTGCCAGCAGCCTACAGGGGTACACCTTC. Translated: CASSLQGYTF.

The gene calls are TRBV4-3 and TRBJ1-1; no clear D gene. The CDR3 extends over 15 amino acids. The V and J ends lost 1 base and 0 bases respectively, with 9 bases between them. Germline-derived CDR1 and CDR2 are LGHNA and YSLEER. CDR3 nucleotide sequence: TGCGCCAGCAGCCAAGGCGAAACCTTGAACACTGAAGCTTTCTTT. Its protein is CASSQGETLNTEAFF.

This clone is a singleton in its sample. The CDR3 nucleotides are TGTGCCAGCAGCCCCACCCCAGGTTGGGAGACCCAGTACTTC. It translates to CASSPTPGWETQYF. The rearrangement links TRBV7-3 to TRBJ2-5; no firm D call. Germline CDR1 reads SGHTA; CDR2 reads FQGTGA. The V end was cut by 5 bases, the J end by 5 bases, with 15 bases between. The CDR3 covers 14 residues.

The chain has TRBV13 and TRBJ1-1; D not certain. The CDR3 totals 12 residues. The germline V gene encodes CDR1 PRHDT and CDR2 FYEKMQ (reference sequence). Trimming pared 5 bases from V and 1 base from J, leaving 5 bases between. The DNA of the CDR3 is TGTGCCAGCAGCCGAGGGAACACTGAAGCTTTCTTT. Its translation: CASSRGNTEAFF.

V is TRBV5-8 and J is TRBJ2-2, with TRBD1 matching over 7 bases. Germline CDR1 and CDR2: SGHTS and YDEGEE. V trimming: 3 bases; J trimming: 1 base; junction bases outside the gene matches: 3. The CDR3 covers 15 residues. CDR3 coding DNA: TGTGCCAGCAGCTCGGGACAGAGGAACACCGGGGAGCTGTTTTTT. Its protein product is CASSSGQRNTGELFF.

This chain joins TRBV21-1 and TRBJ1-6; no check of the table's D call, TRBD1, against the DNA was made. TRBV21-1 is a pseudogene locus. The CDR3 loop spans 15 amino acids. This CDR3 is CASSKYRPWESDFHF. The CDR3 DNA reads TGTGCCAGCAGCAAATACAGGCCTTGGGAATCCGATTTCCACTTT.

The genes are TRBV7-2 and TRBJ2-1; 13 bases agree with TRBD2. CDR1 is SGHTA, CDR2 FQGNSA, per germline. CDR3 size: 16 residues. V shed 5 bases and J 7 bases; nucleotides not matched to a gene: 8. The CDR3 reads CASSPLLLAGGNEQFF. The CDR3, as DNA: TGTGCCAGCAGCCCCTTGTTACTAGCGGGGGGGAATGAGCAGTTCTTC.

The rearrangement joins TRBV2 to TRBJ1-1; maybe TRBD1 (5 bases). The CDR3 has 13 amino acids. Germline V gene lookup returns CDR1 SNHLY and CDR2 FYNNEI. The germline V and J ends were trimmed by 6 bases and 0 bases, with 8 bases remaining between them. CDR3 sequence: CASSGGMNTEAFF. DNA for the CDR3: TGTGCCAGCAGCGGGGGGATGAACACTGAAGCTTTCTTT.

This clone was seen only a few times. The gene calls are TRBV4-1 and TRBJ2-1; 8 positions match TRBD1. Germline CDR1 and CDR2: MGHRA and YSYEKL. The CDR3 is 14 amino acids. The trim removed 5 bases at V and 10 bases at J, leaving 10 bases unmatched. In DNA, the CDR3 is TGCGCCAGCAGCGCCAGACAGGGGCAGGGGGAGCAGTTCTTC. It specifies CASSARQGQGEQFF.

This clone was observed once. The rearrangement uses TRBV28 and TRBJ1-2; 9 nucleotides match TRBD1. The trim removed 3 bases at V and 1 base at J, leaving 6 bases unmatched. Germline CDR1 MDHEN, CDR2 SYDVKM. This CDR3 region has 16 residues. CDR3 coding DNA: TGTGCCAGCAGTTTGTCCGGGACAGGGAATAACTATGGCTACACCTTC. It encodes CASSLSGTGNNYGYTF.

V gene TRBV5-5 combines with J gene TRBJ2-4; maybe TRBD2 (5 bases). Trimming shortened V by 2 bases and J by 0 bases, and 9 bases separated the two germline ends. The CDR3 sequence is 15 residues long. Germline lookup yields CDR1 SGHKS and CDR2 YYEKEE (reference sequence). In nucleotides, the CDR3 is TGTGCCAGCAGCTTTGAGGGTCTAGCCAAAAACATTCAGTACTTC. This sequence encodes CASSFEGLAKNIQYF.

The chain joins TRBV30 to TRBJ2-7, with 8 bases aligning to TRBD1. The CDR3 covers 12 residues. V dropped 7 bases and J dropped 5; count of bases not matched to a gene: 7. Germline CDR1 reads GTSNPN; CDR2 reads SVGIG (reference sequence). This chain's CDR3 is CAFAGGIDEQYF. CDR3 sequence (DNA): TGTGCCTTCGCAGGGGGCATCGACGAGCAGTACTTC.

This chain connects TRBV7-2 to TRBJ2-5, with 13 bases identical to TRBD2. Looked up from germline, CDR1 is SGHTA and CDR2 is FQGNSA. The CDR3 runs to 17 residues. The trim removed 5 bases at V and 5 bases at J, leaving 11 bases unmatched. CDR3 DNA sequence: TGTGCCAGCAGCGGAAGGACTAGCGGGAGTCCCGGGGAGACCCAGTACTTC. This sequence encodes CASSGRTSGSPGETQYF.

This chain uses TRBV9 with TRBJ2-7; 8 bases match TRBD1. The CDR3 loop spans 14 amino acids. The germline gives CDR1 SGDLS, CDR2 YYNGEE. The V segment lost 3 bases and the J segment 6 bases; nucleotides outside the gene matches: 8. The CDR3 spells CASSGTLQGGEQYF. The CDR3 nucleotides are TGTGCCAGCAGCGGAACACTACAGGGGGGCGAGCAGTACTTC.